Below are 3 T cell receptor beta chains sequenced from a single sample in a study of CD8 T cells in Susac syndrome (dated by TCRdb to between 2018 and 2020). The method was the immunoSEQ multiplex PCR assay. RNA was extracted using the RNeasy kit, and roughly 0.45 to 1 ug of the RNA was reverse transcribed with random hexamers. Using fastp trimming at Q25 and MiXCR clonotype assembly, TCRdb reanalyzed the public sequencing data and kept in-frame beta chains. CDR3 protein sequences are deduplicated, and each keeps its most common genes and DNA. In this sample the table shows about 300,000 distinct CDR3 sequences, about 89% of which occur a single time. Together, the top ten hold around 0.18% of the sample. Sequences were obtained from CD8+ T cells from PBMCs. The receptors derive from a human donor with multiple sclerosis.

This clonotype was observed once. The chain is built from TRBV7-9 and TRBJ2-2, with D hard to call. There are 13 residues in the CDR3. Germline CDR1 reads SEHNR; CDR2 reads FQNEAQ (reference sequence). V was pared by 2 bases and J by 8 bases, with 9 bases between. Here the CDR3 reads CASSLLVQGELFF. The CDR3 nucleotides are TGTGCCAGCAGCTTATTAGTCCAAGGGGAGCTGTTTTTT.

The rearrangement uses TRBV6-1 and TRBJ1-2; D is unclear. The CDR3 sequence is 17 residues long. The V gene lost 6 bases and the J gene lost 2 bases, with 22 bases spanning the gap. Looked up from germline, CDR1 is MNHNS and CDR2 is SASEGT. The CDR3 coding sequence is TGTGCCAGCAGCCAACTAGTGAGAGGGAACCTCAACTATGGCTACACCTTC. Its translation is CASSQLVRGNLNYGYTF.

This clonotype was detected only once. V gene TRBV20-1 combines with J gene TRBJ2-7; 7 bases are shared with TRBD1. CDR3 length equals 14 residues. Losses at the gene ends were 6 bases for V and 4 bases for J; bases not matched to a gene: 12. CDR1 is DFQATT, CDR2 SNEGSKA, per germline (reference sequence). The DNA of the CDR3 is TGCAGTGCCCCGACCGGGACAGATTTTTACGAGCAGTACTTC. Translating gives CSAPTGTDFYEQYF.